This T cell receptor (beta chain) was sequenced during a study of blood T cells in healthy people across ages. General study findings and limits: Across the age range, TCR beta diversity per million T cells fell in a roughly linear way.

Primers used in a second PCR of roughly 7 to 12 cycles were a sample-barcoded 5' primer and a J-beta primer mix. MiXCR, run by TCRdb on the 5' RACE reads, gives a single entry per CDR3 protein. The sample contains about 2 million distinct CDR3 sequences, approximately 50% of which appear only once. The CDR3 has 14 residues. Trimming cost V 3 bases and J 9 bases, with 12 bases left between them. CDR1 and CDR2 from the germline V gene are MNHEY and SMNVEV (reference sequence). On this clonotype itself: Its antigen remains unknown.

The clonotype was recovered from a middle-aged woman in good health. The sample comprised blood. This chain uses TRBV27 with TRBJ1-6, with D possibly being TRBD1 (6 bases). CDR3 sequence (DNA): TGTGCCAGCAGTTTCCGACAGGCGGGTTCACCCCTCCACTTT. Its protein product is CASSFRQAGSPLHF.